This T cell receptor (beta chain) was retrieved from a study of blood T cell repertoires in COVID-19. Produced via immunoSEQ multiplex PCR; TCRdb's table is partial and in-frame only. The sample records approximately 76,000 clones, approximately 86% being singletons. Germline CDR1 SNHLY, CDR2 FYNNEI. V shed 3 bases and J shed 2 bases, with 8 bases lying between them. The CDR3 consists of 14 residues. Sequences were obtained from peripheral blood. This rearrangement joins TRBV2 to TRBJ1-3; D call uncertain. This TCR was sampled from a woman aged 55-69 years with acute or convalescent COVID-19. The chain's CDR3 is CASSEAPPGNTIYF. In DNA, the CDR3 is TGTGCCAGCAGTGAGGCCCCCCCTGGAAACACCATATATTTT.